The rows below give T cell receptor beta chains drawn from one sample of a study of blood T cells in healthy people across ages. MiXCR, applied by TCRdb to the 5' RACE reads, yields one record per CDR3 protein. Here the sample spans around 1.1 million distinct CDR3 sequences, roughly two fifths being singletons. Material for sequencing was blood. The receptors here all came from a man younger than 35 in good health. CDR3s include the opening cysteine and the closing phenylalanine or tryptophan. D genes are given only for firm matches. Only part of the rows carry a size: once, few, many, or a class if the clone is expanded.

j_call,clone_size,d_call,v_call,cdr3_nt,cdr3_aa
TRBJ2-3,NA,TRBD2,TRBV11-1,TGTGCCAGCGGCTTAAAATTAGCGGGGGCCGGCACAGATACGCGGTATTTT,CASGLKLAGAGTDTRYF
TRBJ1-2,few,TRBD1,TRBV6-2/TRBV6-3,TGTGCCAGCAGTAGGGGACAGGAAGAGTATGGCTACACCTTC,CASSRGQEEYGYTF
TRBJ1-2,NA,NA,TRBV9,TGTACCAGCAGCCCCCTGGCAGGGGCCACCTATGGCTACACCTTC,CTSSPLAGATYGYTF
TRBJ1-1,NA,TRBD1,TRBV9,TGTGCCAGCAGCGTCGACAGGGTTAACACTGAAGCTTTCTTT,CASSVDRVNTEAFF
TRBJ2-1,few,NA,TRBV7-2,TGTGCCAGCAGCTTTGGGGTTGGTGAGCAGTTCTTC,CASSFGVGEQFF
TRBJ2-7,many,NA,TRBV6-2/TRBV6-3,TGTGCCAGCACCCGTAGCCGGACGGGCGAGCAGTACTTC,CASTRSRTGEQYF
TRBJ2-1,many,NA,TRBV7-7,TGTGCTAGCAGCTTAAGCGTTTTGGATGAGCAGTTCTTC,CASSLSVLDEQFF
TRBJ1-4,few,NA,TRBV5-1,TGCGCCAGCAGCTTGGGGGTGCCCGAAGGGGATGAAAAACTGTTTTTT,CASSLGVPEGDEKLFF
TRBJ1-6,many,TRBD1,TRBV6-2/TRBV6-3,TGTGCCACCGGACAGGGGGATTCACCCCTCCACTTT,CATGQGDSPLHF
TRBJ2-1,many,NA,TRBV21-1,TGTGCCAGCCGACCCGCCCGGGACAGGAGTTACAATGAGCAGTTCTTC,CASRPARDRSYNEQFF
TRBJ1-1,NA,NA,TRBV25-1,TGTGCCAGCAGTGAAGAGGGCCGGCCCAACACTGAAGCTTTCTTT,CASSEEGRPNTEAFF
TRBJ2-3,few,NA,TRBV13,TGTGCCAGCAGCTTAGCGGGGGCTTGGCTAGCAGATACGCAGTATTTT,CASSLAGAWLADTQYF
TRBJ1-2,NA,TRBD1,TRBV20-1,TGCAGTGCTCCAGGGGGTGCTAACTATGGCTACACCTTC,CSAPGGANYGYTF
TRBJ2-1,NA,TRBD2,TRBV6-2/TRBV6-3,TGTGCCAGCATCAGCGGACTAGCGGGGGGTTATTACAATGAGCAGTTCTTC,CASISGLAGGYYNEQFF
TRBJ2-7,NA,NA,TRBV30,TGTGCCTGGAGTGTACTGGACGAGCAGTACTTC,CAWSVLDEQYF
TRBJ1-2,NA,NA,TRBV4-1,TGCGCCAGCAGCCACAGCGGTGGCGGAGCAGCTAACTATGGCTACACCTTC,CASSHSGGGAANYGYTF
TRBJ2-4,many,NA,TRBV5-6,TGTGCCAGCAGCCCCTCAGGGGCCAAAAACATTCAGTACTTC,CASSPSGAKNIQYF
TRBJ1-5,few,NA,TRBV20-1,TGCAGTGCCCCGGCTGGAAGCAATCAGCCCCAGCATTTT,CSAPAGSNQPQHF
TRBJ2-6,NA,TRBD1,TRBV12-3/TRBV12-4,TGTGCCAGCAGTTTCGGACAGGCCCTCTCTGGGGCCAACGTCCTGACTTTC,CASSFGQALSGANVLTF
TRBJ1-4,NA,TRBD1,TRBV15,TGTGCCACCAGCAGAGTTTGGGGGACAGGGGGCGAAAAACTGTTTTTT,CATSRVWGTGGEKLFF
TRBJ2-2,once,TRBD2,TRBV10-3,TGTGCCATCAGTGAGCGGCAGGGAGGGACCGGGGAGCTGTTTTTT,CAISERQGGTGELFF
TRBJ2-4,many,NA,TRBV25-1,TGTGCCAGCAGTGACCCAGACAGGAAAAACATTCAGTACTTC,CASSDPDRKNIQYF
TRBJ1-2,NA,NA,TRBV27,TGTGCCAGGGGTTTGGGATGCGGAGGAGATGGCTACACCTTC,CARGLGCGGDGYTF
TRBJ2-1,many,TRBD2,TRBV4-3,TGCGCCAGCAGCCAAGTGCCCAATAGCGGGCCTGACAATGAGCAGTTCTTC,CASSQVPNSGPDNEQFF
TRBJ2-1,NA,NA,TRBV4-3,TGCGCCAGCAGCCAAGATATCCTTCGTGGAAGTGAGCAGTTCTTC,CASSQDILRGSEQFF
TRBJ1-5,NA,NA,TRBV2,TGTGCCAGCAGTGCAGGGACGCCCCAGCATTTT,CASSAGTPQHF
TRBJ1-1,NA,NA,TRBV13,TGTGCCAGCAGCTTAGAGGGAGGGGAAGCTTTCTTT,CASSLEGGEAFF
TRBJ2-2,NA,TRBD2,TRBV20-1,TGCAGTGCTTCTCGGACTAGCGGGGGCGGGGAGCTGTTTTTT,CSASRTSGGGELFF
TRBJ1-1,NA,NA,TRBV7-2,TGTGCCAGCAGCTACCATAAGCACCGCACGAACACTGAAGCTTTCTTT,CASSYHKHRTNTEAFF
TRBJ1-2,many,TRBD1,TRBV12-3/TRBV12-4,TGTGCCAGCAGCCGGGACAGCTATGGCTACACCTTC,CASSRDSYGYTF
TRBJ2-1,NA,NA,TRBV6-1,TGTGCCAGCAGTGAATGGGGGGGGCCGAGCTCCTACAATGAGCAGTTCTTC,CASSEWGGPSSYNEQFF
TRBJ2-7,NA,NA,TRBV20-1,TGCAGTGCTAGGTCTCCCCGGGGAACCTACAATGAGCAGTACTTC,CSARSPRGTYNEQYF
TRBJ1-6,NA,TRBD1,TRBV20-1,TGCAGTGCTAAGACAGGGGACGACGATAATAATTCACCCCTCCACTTT,CSAKTGDDDNNSPLHF
TRBJ1-6,NA,TRBD1,TRBV12-3/TRBV12-4,TGTGCCAGCAGTTTCGGGACAGATGGTTCACCCCTCCACTTT,CASSFGTDGSPLHF
TRBJ2-5,NA,NA,TRBV6-2/TRBV6-3,TGTGCCGGCACCGTGACAGGAGAGGAGACCCAGTACTTC,CAGTVTGEETQYF
TRBJ1-2,few,TRBD1,TRBV5-1,TGCGCCAGCAGCCCCCTACCGGGACAGGGGAAGAGTGGCTACACCTTC,CASSPLPGQGKSGYTF
TRBJ2-5,few,TRBD2,TRBV6-2/TRBV6-3,TGTGCCAGCAGCACGGGACTAGCGGACCAAGAGACCCAGTACTTC,CASSTGLADQETQYF
TRBJ2-3,many,NA,TRBV6-4,TGTGCCAGCAGTGACTCAGGAGAGGCAGATACGCAGTATTTT,CASSDSGEADTQYF
TRBJ2-3,NA,TRBD2,TRBV20-1,TGCAGTGCTAGTCTAGCGGGGACTAGCACAGATACGCAGTATTTT,CSASLAGTSTDTQYF
TRBJ2-1,many,TRBD1,TRBV6-2/TRBV6-3,TGTGCCAGCCGGGACAGCTCCTACAATGAGCAGTTCTTC,CASRDSSYNEQFF
TRBJ2-5,NA,TRBD2,TRBV20-1,TGCAGTGCTGGGACTAGCGGATCCGAAGAGACCCAGTACTTC,CSAGTSGSEETQYF
TRBJ2-1,NA,NA,TRBV20-1,TGCAGTGCTAGCGAGACACACCAAGAGACCCAGTTCTTC,CSASETHQETQFF
TRBJ1-2,once,NA,TRBV5-1,TGCGCCAGCAGCTCCCAACAGGGAACCTATGGCTACACCTTC,CASSSQQGTYGYTF
TRBJ2-7,NA,NA,TRBV6-2/TRBV6-3,TGTGCCAGCAGTTACCAACAGGGAGTCGACGAGCAGTACTTC,CASSYQQGVDEQYF
TRBJ1-4,NA,NA,TRBV20-1,TGCAGTGCTATCGACAGCTACCCTAATGAAAAACTGTTTTTT,CSAIDSYPNEKLFF
TRBJ1-5,NA,NA,TRBV20-1,TGCAGTGCTAGCGGGACATATAGCAATCAGCCCCAGCATTTT,CSASGTYSNQPQHF
TRBJ1-4,NA,NA,TRBV25-1,TGTACCAGCAGTTCTCCTCAGTTGGGTGAAAAACTGTTTTTT,CTSSSPQLGEKLFF
TRBJ2-3,NA,NA,TRBV6-1,TGTGCCAGCAGTGAAGTTTGGCTAGCTGTTAGCACAGATACGCAGTATTTT,CASSEVWLAVSTDTQYF
TRBJ1-4,few,TRBD1,TRBV6-1,TGTGCCAGCAGTGACCGGGACAGGGGACGTGAAAAACTGTTTTTT,CASSDRDRGREKLFF
TRBJ1-6,few,NA,TRBV7-2,TGTGCCAGCAGTTCCAGTTATGAATCACCCCTCCACTTT,CASSSSYESPLHF
TRBJ1-6,NA,NA,TRBV20-1,TGCAGTGCTAGAGATACGGACAAATATAATTCACCCCTCCACTTT,CSARDTDKYNSPLHF
TRBJ2-3,NA,TRBD2,TRBV7-3,TGTGCCAGCAGCTCCGGAGCGGGGAGAGTCGGTACGCAGTATTTT,CASSSGAGRVGTQYF
TRBJ1-6,few,NA,TRBV7-9,TGTGCCAGCAGCGTAGCAATCGGGGGGAATAATTCACCCCTCCACTTT,CASSVAIGGNNSPLHF
TRBJ1-2,NA,NA,TRBV14,TGTGCCAGCAGCCAAGAACAGGGCCGAGGCTACACCTTC,CASSQEQGRGYTF
TRBJ2-3,NA,TRBD2,TRBV27,TGTGCCAGCAGTTTATACAAGGGAGGGACAGATACGCAGTATTTT,CASSLYKGGTDTQYF
TRBJ1-2,few,NA,TRBV2,TGTGCCAGCAGTGGGTTGGAAGATGGCTACACCTTC,CASSGLEDGYTF
TRBJ1-1,few,NA,TRBV13,TGTGCCAGCAGCTTCGGTAGACAAAACGAAGCTTTCTTT,CASSFGRQNEAFF
TRBJ1-2,NA,NA,TRBV10-3,TGTGCCATCAGTGAGGTGGGGGATAACTATGGCTACACCTTC,CAISEVGDNYGYTF